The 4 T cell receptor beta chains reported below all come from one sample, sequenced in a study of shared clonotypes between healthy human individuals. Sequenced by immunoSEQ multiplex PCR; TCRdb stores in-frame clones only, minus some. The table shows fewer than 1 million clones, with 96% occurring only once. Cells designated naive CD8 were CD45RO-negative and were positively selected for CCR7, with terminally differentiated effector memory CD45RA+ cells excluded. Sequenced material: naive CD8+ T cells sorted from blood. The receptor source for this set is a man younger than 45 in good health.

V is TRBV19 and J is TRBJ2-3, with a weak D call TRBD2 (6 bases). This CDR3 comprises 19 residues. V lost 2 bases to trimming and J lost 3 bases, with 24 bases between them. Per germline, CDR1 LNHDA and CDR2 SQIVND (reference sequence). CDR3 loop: CASSISPHRTDGRTDTQYF. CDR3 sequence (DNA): TGTGCCAGTAGTATAAGTCCCCACAGGACCGATGGGAGGACAGATACGCAGTATTTT.

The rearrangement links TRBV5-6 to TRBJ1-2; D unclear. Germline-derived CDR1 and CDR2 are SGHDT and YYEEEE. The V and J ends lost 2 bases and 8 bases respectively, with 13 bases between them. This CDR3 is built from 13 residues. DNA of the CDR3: TGTGCCAGCAGCTTTAACCCTGCGCGGGGCTACACCTTC. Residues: CASSFNPARGYTF.

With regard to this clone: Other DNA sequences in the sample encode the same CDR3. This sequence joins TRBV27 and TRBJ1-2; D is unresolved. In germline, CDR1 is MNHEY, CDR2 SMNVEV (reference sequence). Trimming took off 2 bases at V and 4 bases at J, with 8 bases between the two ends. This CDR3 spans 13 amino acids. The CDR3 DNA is TGTGCCAGCAGTTTAGGGGTAGGCTATGGCTACACCTTC. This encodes CASSLGVGYGYTF.

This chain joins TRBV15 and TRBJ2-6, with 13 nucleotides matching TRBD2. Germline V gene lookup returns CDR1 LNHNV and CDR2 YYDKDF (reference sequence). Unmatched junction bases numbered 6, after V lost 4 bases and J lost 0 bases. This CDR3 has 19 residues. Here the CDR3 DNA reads TGTGCCACCAGCAAAGGACTAGCGGGAGAAACCTCTGGGGCCAACGTCCTGACTTTC. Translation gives CATSKGLAGETSGANVLTF.